One sample yielded the 4 T cell receptor beta chains listed below, sequenced in a study of blood T cell repertoires in COVID-19. Sequenced by immunoSEQ multiplex PCR; TCRdb stores in-frame clones only, minus some. Of 100,000 to 150,000 clones in the sample, about 84% were seen once. Sequencing input: peripheral blood. The source of these receptors is a woman between 55 and 75 years old with acute or convalescent COVID-19.

This clone was recorded once. This sequence joins TRBV5-1 and TRBJ1-1, with D perhaps TRBD1 (5 bases). Between the trimmed V and J ends, which lost 0 bases and 7 bases, there was a span of 13 bases. This CDR3 spans 14 amino acids. CDR1 is SGHRS and CDR2 is YFSETQ in the germline V gene. Here the CDR3 DNA reads TGCGCCAGCAGCTTGGATTTACAGGTGGTTGAAGCTTTCTTT. It translates to CASSLDLQVVEAFF. The variable domain in full, completed from reference TRBV5-1 and TRBJ1-1, reads KAGVTQTPRYLIKTRGQQVTLSCSPISGHRSVSWYQQTPGQGLQFLFEYFSETQRNKGNFPGRFSGRQFSNSRSEMNVSTLELGDSALYLCASSLDLQVVEAFFGQGTRLTVV.

The chain is built from TRBV6-1 and TRBJ1-3; no firm D call. The CDR3 is 16 amino acids. Deletions cut 4 bases from V and 0 bases from J, with 13 bases between. Germline assignment: CDR1 MNHNS and CDR2 SASEGT. CDR3 DNA: TGTGCCAGCAGTGGTTTTGCCGGGAGCTCTGGAAACACCATATATTTT. Its protein is CASSGFAGSSGNTIYF.

V is TRBV10-3 and J is TRBJ2-1, with D perhaps TRBD1 (6 bases). Trimming removed 5 bases from V and 9 bases from J, with 26 bases in between. Germline assignment: CDR1 ENHRY and CDR2 SYGVKD. The CDR3 covers 17 residues. This chain's CDR3 is CAISPPFRDKYEGEQFF. In DNA, the CDR3 is TGTGCCATCAGTCCTCCATTCCGGGACAAATACGAAGGTGAGCAGTTCTTC.

The chain has TRBV5-6 and TRBJ1-3; D is unresolved. The CDR3 totals 13 residues. V lost 10 bases and J lost 2, with 13 bases in between. Looked up from germline, CDR1 is SGHDT and CDR2 is YYEEEE. CDR3 sequence (DNA): TGTGCCGCTGGCCGGAGGACTGGAAACACCATATATTTT. The encoded protein is CAAGRRTGNTIYF.